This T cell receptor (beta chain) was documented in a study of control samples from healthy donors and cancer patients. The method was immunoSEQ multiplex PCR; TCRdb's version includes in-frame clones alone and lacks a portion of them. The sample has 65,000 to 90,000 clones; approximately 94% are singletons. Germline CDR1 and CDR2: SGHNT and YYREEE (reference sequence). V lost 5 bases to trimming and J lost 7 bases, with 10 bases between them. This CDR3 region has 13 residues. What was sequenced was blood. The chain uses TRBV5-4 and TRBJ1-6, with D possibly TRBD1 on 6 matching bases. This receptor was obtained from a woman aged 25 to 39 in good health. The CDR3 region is CASSPTGNSPLHF. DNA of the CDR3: TGTGCCAGCAGTCCAACAGGGAATTCACCCCTCCACTTT.